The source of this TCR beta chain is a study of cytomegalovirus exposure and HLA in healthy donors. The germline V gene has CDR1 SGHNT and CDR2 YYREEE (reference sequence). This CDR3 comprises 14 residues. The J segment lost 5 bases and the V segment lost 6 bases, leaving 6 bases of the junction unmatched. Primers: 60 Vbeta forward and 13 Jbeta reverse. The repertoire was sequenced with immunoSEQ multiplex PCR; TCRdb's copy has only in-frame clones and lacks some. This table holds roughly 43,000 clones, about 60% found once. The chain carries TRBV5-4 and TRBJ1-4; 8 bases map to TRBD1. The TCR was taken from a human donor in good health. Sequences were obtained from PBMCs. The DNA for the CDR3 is TGTGCCAGCACCAGGGACAGGTCGAATGAAAAACTGTTTTTT. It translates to CASTRDRSNEKLFF.